This TCR beta chain is drawn from a study of cytomegalovirus exposure and HLA in healthy donors. The study's findings and limits: TCR beta V- and J-gene trimming was later associated with a missense DCLRE1C variant. Several top significant clusters appeared, in a later analysis, to be linked to common viral pathogens. Later analysis reportedly placed an Asian-associated ancestry cluster below the roughly 680-donor mean in N-insertions. Cytomegalovirus association was listed for around 180 TCR beta chains.

PCR was performed using 60 Vbeta and 13 Jbeta primers. Produced via immunoSEQ multiplex PCR; TCRdb's table is partial and in-frame only. The repertoire includes nearly 300,000 clones, roughly 88% of them detected once, and almost 4% sits in the top ten. With 5 bases clipped from V and 3 bases from J, the junction kept 6 bases outside the gene matches. CDR1 is SNHLY and CDR2 is FYNNEI in the germline V gene. The CDR3 is 14 amino acids. To note about this clone: Its antigen remains unknown.

V is TRBV2 and J is TRBJ1-2; TRBD1 matches at 7 bases. This TCR was recovered from a man aged 35-49 years in good health and CMV-seropositive. The sample taken for sequencing was PBMCs. The CDR3 reads CASSRRGSYYGYTF. The CDR3, as DNA: TGTGCCAGCAGTCGCAGGGGGTCCTACTATGGCTACACCTTC.